Below, 10 T cell receptor beta chains from the same sample are listed, as sequenced in a study of cytomegalovirus exposure and HLA in healthy donors. A multiplex PCR was run with 60 Vbeta primers and 13 Jbeta primers. Here immunoSEQ multiplex PCR was the method, and the copy in TCRdb shows in-frame clones only, minus some. Its table records more than 110,000 clones. Specimen: PBMCs. The receptors here all came from a man between 40 and 49 years old in good health and CMV-seronegative.

The chain recombines TRBV13 with TRBJ1-4; 9 bases align to TRBD1. V was pared by 10 bases and J by 5 bases, with 5 bases of the junction left unmatched. Germline V gene lookup returns CDR1 PRHDT and CDR2 FYEKMQ (reference sequence). This CDR3 contains 13 residues. The CDR3 bases are TGTGCCACCAGACAGGGGGGAAATGAAAAACTGTTTTTT. Its protein is CATRQGGNEKLFF.

The chain combines TRBV18 with TRBJ2-7; D is possibly TRBD2 (7 bases). V lost 4 bases and J lost 2, with 9 bases in between. The CDR3 extends over 13 amino acids. Germline values: CDR1 KGHSH, CDR2 LQKENI. In DNA, the CDR3 is TGTGCCAGCTCACAGGGGGGGCCCTACGAGCAGTACTTC. This encodes CASSQGGPYEQYF.

J is TRBJ2-7 and V is TRBV11-2, with D possibly TRBD1 on 6 matching bases. The germline V and J ends were trimmed by 5 bases and 3 bases, with 17 bases remaining between them. The germline CDR1 and CDR2 sequences are SGHAT and FQNNGV. The CDR3 is 15 amino acids. CDR3 region: CASSLSRDTFYEQYF. The CDR3 bases are TGTGCCAGCAGCCTGTCCCGGGACACCTTCTACGAGCAGTACTTC.

The V gene is TRBV28, the J gene TRBJ1-2; TRBD1 matches at 8 bases. Germline values: CDR1 MDHEN, CDR2 SYDVKM. J lost 5 bases, V lost 1 base, and 9 bases had no gene match. The CDR3 totals 16 residues. This CDR3 is CASSLYPRTGKYGYTF. In DNA form, the CDR3 reads TGTGCCAGCAGTTTATACCCCAGGACAGGGAAGTATGGCTACACCTTC.

J is TRBJ2-5 and V is TRBV9; 7 bases match TRBD2. This CDR3 is 14 amino acids long. The germline V gene encodes CDR1 SGDLS and CDR2 YYNGEE. The V segment lost 4 bases and the J segment 5 bases; nucleotides outside the gene matches: 8. The DNA for the CDR3 is TGTGCCAGCAGCAGCGGGGCACCCCTGGAGACCCAGTACTTC. It translates to CASSSGAPLETQYF.

The CDR3 bases are TGCAGCGCTTACAGGGGTCGGGACACCGGGGAGCTGTTTTTT. As protein: CSAYRGRDTGELFF. The V and J genes are TRBV29-1 and TRBJ2-2; 7 bases are shared with TRBD1. The V gene end was trimmed by 7 bases and the J gene end by 3 bases; junction bases not matched to a gene: 8. The CDR3 is made up of 14 amino acids. Germline assignment: CDR1 SQVTM and CDR2 ANQGSEA.

The J gene is TRBJ1-1, the V gene TRBV6-1; perhaps TRBD1 as D (6 bases). V dropped 2 bases and J dropped 6 bases, with 10 bases sitting between them. This CDR3 is 13 amino acids long. The germline gives CDR1 MNHNS, CDR2 SASEGT. CDR3 nucleotide sequence: TGTGCCAGCAGTGAAACGTACAGGGCTGAAGCTTTCTTT. This translates into CASSETYRAEAFF.

The rearrangement joins TRBV9 to TRBJ2-1; 7 positions agree with TRBD1. The CDR3 runs to 17 residues. CDR1 SGDLS and CDR2 YYNGEE come from the germline V gene. J lost 1 base, V lost 0 bases, and 7 bases had no gene match. This CDR3 reads CASSVEGQTGSYNEQFF. CDR3 bases: TGTGCCAGCAGCGTAGAGGGACAGACAGGGTCCTACAATGAGCAGTTCTTC.

The chain's CDR3 is CASSLATGNYEQYF. The CDR3 DNA is TGTGCCAGCAGCTTAGCGACAGGTAACTACGAGCAGTACTTC. V is TRBV7-6 and J is TRBJ2-7, with D perhaps TRBD1 (6 bases). The CDR3 has 14 residues. Germline CDR1 reads SGHVS; CDR2 reads FNYEAQ. V lost 0 bases to trimming and J lost 3 bases, with 9 bases between them.

The chain couples TRBV7-2 to TRBJ1-1; D not resolved. The CDR3 loop spans 12 amino acids. The germline gives CDR1 SGHTA, CDR2 FQGNSA. The V and J ends lost 8 bases and 2 bases respectively, with 9 bases between them. The CDR3 coding sequence is TGTGCCAGCGGGCGTTACAACACTGAAGCTTTCTTT. Translating it yields CASGRYNTEAFF.